This TCR beta chain was obtained from a study of neurological immune-mediated disorders (dated by TCRdb to about 2019). About the investigation overall: Using UMI-based sequencing, the study compared peripheral blood TCR-beta repertoires from patients with HTLV-I-associated myelopathy (HAM/TSP), patients with multiple sclerosis, and healthy controls. Alongside PBMC samples, the set of about 97 TCR-beta libraries contained longitudinal samples, technical triplicates, and paired CD4+ and CD8+ T-cell subsets that had been sorted. Technical triplicate libraries were sequenced to precisely calculate the variability in frequency of each individual clone. The cohort comprised 68 subjects: roughly 15 HAM/TSP patients, some 34 multiple sclerosis patients and 20 or so healthy controls.

The time point label corresponds to: technical triplicate 2. For sorted-subset TCR libraries, about 1 million sorted CD4+ or CD8+ T cells were used. Peripheral blood was subjected to Ficoll-Hypaque density gradient centrifugation to isolate PBMCs, which were then cryopreserved in liquid nitrogen. Paired sorted CD4+ and CD8+ subsets came from healthy controls, HAM/TSP patients and MS patients. CDR1 is given as SGHRS and CDR2 as YFSETQ, both from the germline V gene. Germline trimming: 2 bases from V, 8 bases from J; junction bases outside gene matches: 6. The CDR3 starts with the cysteine, ends with the phenylalanine, and has 14 residues. The retained sequence is limited to the CDR3, 42 bases, with the frame set at the first base. This clonotype has at least ten counts. The specificity of this receptor is unknown. No per-base quality is available; no much larger clone lies one base away. Broad study findings and their caveats: No identical CDR3 amino acid sequences were shared among expanded clones across subjects, suggesting private TCR-beta repertoires in all groups. TCR clonal expansion was highest in HAM/TSP patients and lowest in MS patients, with MS patients falling below even healthy controls.

cDNA synthesis used template-switch 5'RACE with a primer carrying a 10-nucleotide random unique molecular identifier tagging each TCR transcript. Every sequencing run covered 15-18 subjects and yielded more than 170 million TCR-beta sequences. The RNeasy kit was used to extract total RNA. TCR-beta VDJ regions were amplified with primers for the TCR constant region and the 5'RACE anchor, using the KAPA Real-time Library Amplification kit. A first PCR added sample indexes and Illumina adaptors, and a second PCR then raised library yield. After Ampure bead purification, the roughly 650 bp TCR product was size-selected on a 2% E-gel SizeSelection system. Before pooling, libraries had their quality checked on a Bioanalyzer, their concentration measured with Qubit, and their quantity determined with the Kapa Library Quantification kit. An Illumina HiSeq 2500 was used to sequence the libraries paired-end at 2 x 150 bp. To increase sequence diversity, about 23-30% phiX was spiked into each library pool. The original pipeline was this. The quality-filtered reads were processed with the UMI-based MiGEC pipeline, whose error correction step removed more than 75% of the raw TCR sequences. VDJ genes were aligned to IMGT germline references, and clonotypes were defined by unique CDR3 amino acid sequence plus V-J genes. Clonal expansion, Shannon diversity and CDR3 relatedness (CalcPairwiseDistances, ClusterSamples) were evaluated with VDJtools, and phylogenetic trees were built with CLCbio workbench. Expanded clones were defined as having at least 8 unique UMIs, based on coefficient-of-variation modelling across technical triplicates. In TCRdb, the public reads were trimmed at Q25 with fastp and aligned with MiXCR, with productive beta chains retained. One record per CDR3 amino acid sequence lists the most common genes and DNA. The V and J calls shown here were made by TCRdb, not taken from the authors' results. The sample includes roughly 32,000 distinct CDR3 sequences, with roughly 14% observed a single time. Of the sample, more than 4.5% is held by the ten largest clones.

The sequence was obtained from a female donor with HTLV-1-associated myelopathy (HAM/TSP). What was sequenced was CD4+ T cells from blood. This chain is built from TRBV5-1 and TRBJ2-1, and TRBD2 aligns with 8 junction nucleotides. The CDR3 protein is CASSLGAGGDEQFF. The DNA sequence follows: TGCGCCAGCAGCTTAGGCGCGGGAGGTGATGAGCAGTTCTTC.